This section outlines one T cell receptor (beta chain) sequence together with its context. This sample stems from a study of blood T cell repertoires in COVID-19. Study-wide background: The study drew acute and convalescent COVID-19 samples from the United States, Italy and Spain. Sources were T cells, B-cell-depleted T cells, or PBMCs; the material itself was cDNA or gDNA.

Germline V gene sequence: CDR1 SGDLS, CDR2 YYNGEE. This CDR3 has 16 amino acids. V was clipped by 1 base and J by 4 bases; unmatched bases: 11. Measured with immunoSEQ multiplex PCR; TCRdb has only the in-frame clones, and not every one. The table has approximately 62,000 clones, more than 80% seen once; the top ten hold more than 1.2%. Sequenced material: peripheral blood. The V gene is TRBV9, the J gene TRBJ2-7, with 7 bases identical to TRBD2. The TCR was taken from a man aged 60 to 75 with acute or convalescent COVID-19. Written as DNA, the CDR3 is TGTGCCAGCAGCGTAAGCGCCCGGGGGGAAAAGTACGAGCAGTACTTC. This sequence encodes CASSVSARGEKYEQYF. Based on the CDR3 plus reference TRBV9 and TRBJ2-7, the full variable domain is DSGVTQTPKHLITATGQRVTLRCSPRSGDLSVYWYQQSLDQGLQFLIQYYNGEERAKGNILERFSAQQFPDLHSELNLSSLELGDSALYFCASSVSARGEKYEQYFGPGTRLTVT.